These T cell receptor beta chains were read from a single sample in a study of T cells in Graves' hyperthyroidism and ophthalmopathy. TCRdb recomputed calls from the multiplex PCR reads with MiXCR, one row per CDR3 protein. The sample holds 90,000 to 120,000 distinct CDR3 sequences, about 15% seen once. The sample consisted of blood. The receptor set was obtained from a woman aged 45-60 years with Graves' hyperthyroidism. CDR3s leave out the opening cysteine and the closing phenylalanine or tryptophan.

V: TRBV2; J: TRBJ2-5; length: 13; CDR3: ASSGGTAFGETQY
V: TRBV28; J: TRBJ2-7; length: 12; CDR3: ASSFKGRSYEQY
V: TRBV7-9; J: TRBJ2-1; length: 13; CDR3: ASSFSGRVGNEQF
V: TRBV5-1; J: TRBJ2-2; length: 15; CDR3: ASSHQPPGQGVGELF
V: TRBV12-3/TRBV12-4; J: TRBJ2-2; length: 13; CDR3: ASSQTSGSTGELF
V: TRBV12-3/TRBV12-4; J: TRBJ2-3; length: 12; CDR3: ASSLAWTVDTQY
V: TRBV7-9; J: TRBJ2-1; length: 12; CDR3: ASSLVGGNNEQF
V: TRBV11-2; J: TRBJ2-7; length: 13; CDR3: ASSLNSGQPYEQY
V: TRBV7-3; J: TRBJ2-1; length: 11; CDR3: ASSLTVYNEQF
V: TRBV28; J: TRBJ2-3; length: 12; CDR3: ASSFNSLTDTQY
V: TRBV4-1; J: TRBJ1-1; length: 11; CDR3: ASSLLPGLEAF
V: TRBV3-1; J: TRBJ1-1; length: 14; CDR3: ASSQVGLIMNTEAF
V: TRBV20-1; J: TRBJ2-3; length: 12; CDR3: SATRDPTLGTQY
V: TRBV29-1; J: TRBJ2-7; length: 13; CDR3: SVANPAGGLYEQY
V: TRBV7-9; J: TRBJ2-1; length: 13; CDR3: ASSPSGLAVNEQF
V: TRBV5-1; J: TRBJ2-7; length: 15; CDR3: ASSFARHTTSSNEQY
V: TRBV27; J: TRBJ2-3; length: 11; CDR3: ASSFGSSFAQY
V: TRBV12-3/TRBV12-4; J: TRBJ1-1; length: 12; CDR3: ASTKRGIDTEAF
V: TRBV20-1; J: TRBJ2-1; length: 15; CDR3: SAMGRPTPRSYNGQF
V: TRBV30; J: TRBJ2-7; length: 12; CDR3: AWSVTGLSYEQY
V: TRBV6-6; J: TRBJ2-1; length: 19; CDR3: ASSYPAGTGAPPSSYNEQF
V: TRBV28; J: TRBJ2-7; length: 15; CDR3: ASSQGLGPAGAYEQY
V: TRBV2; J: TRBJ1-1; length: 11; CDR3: ASSRITGDEPF